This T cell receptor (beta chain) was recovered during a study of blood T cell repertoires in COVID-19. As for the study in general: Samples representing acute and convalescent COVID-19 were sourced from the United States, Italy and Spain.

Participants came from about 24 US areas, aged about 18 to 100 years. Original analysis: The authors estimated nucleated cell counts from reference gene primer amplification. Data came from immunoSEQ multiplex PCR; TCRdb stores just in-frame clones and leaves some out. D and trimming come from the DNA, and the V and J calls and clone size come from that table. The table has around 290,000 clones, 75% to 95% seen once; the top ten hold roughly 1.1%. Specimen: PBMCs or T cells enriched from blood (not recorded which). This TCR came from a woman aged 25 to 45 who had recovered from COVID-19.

CDR3 DNA: TGTGCCAGCAGTCCGACAGGGGCTAGCACAGATACGCAGTATTTT. This gives the protein CASSPTGASTDTQYF. This chain links TRBV6-5 with TRBJ2-3; 8 nucleotides agree with TRBD1. V lost 5 bases to trimming and J lost 0 bases; unmatched junction nucleotides: 4. CDR1 MNHEY and CDR2 SVGAGI come from the germline V gene. CDR3 length: 15 residues.